The 4 T cell receptor beta chains in this list originate from one sample, sequenced in a study of T cells in Graves' hyperthyroidism and ophthalmopathy. It was RNA transcripts that yielded the amplified TCR beta CDR3 regions. The HTBI primer set served for first-round RT-PCR of the TCR CDR3. MiXCR was run by TCRdb on the multiplex PCR reads, yielding one entry per CDR3 protein. This repertoire shows more than 550,000 distinct CDR3 sequences, roughly a sixth found once; its top ten account for 16%. The specimen was blood. These receptors were taken from a woman aged 45-65 years with Graves' hyperthyroidism that later progressed to Graves' ophthalmopathy.

This clonotype occurred a few times. The rearrangement uses TRBV6-2 or TRBV6-3 and TRBJ1-3; D is perhaps TRBD1 (5 bases). The CDR3 has 20 residues. Trimming cost V 4 bases and J 0 bases, with 25 bases left between them. In germline, CDR1 is MNHEY, CDR2 SVGEGT. The CDR3 region is CASSSFPGPGGPDSGNTIYF. In nucleotides, the CDR3 is TGTGCCAGCAGTTCGTTCCCAGGGCCCGGCGGACCTGACTCTGGAAACACCATATATTTT.

This clonotype was found a few times. V usage is TRBV9 and J usage is TRBJ1-2; no reliable D call. CDR1 and CDR2 from the germline V gene are SGDLS and YYNGEE. V was trimmed by 0 bases and J by 0 bases, leaving 12 bases between them. The CDR3 has 16 residues. CDR3 DNA sequence: TGTGCCAGCAGCGTAGTTGAGTCAGGCCCTAACTATGGCTACACCTTC. Amino acids: CASSVVESGPNYGYTF.

This chain uses TRBV3-1 with TRBJ2-4; 8 bases agree with TRBD2. The CDR3 is made up of 14 amino acids. The V segment lost 5 bases and the J segment 8 bases; nucleotides outside the gene matches: 8. CDR1 and CDR2 (germline): LGHDT, YNNKEL (reference sequence). CDR3 DNA sequence: TGTGCCAGCAGCTTAAGCGGGAGTGTAGACATTCAGTACTTC. It translates to CASSLSGSVDIQYF.

This clonotype was seen at least ten times. V is TRBV13 and J is TRBJ1-1; D remains unclear. CDR1 is PRHDT, CDR2 FYEKMQ, per germline (reference sequence). This CDR3 comprises 14 residues. The V and J ends lost 5 bases and 1 base respectively, with 11 bases between them. The chain's CDR3 is CASSPRRGNTEAFF. For the CDR3, the DNA is TGTGCCAGCAGCCCTCGCCGGGGGAACACTGAAGCTTTCTTT.